This T cell receptor beta chain was identified during a study of blood T cell repertoires in COVID-19. This CDR3 is 12 amino acids long. Trimming pared 5 bases from V and 6 bases from J, leaving 9 bases between. Germline loops: CDR1 SGHTA, CDR2 FQGNSA. Repertoires were generated with immunoSEQ multiplex PCR, while TCRdb's copy carries only in-frame clones and drops some. Seen here are 99,000 or so clones, 85% to 90% observed once, and the top ten hold about 5.1%. The TCR comes from a human donor in a cohort sampled during active COVID-19. The chain recombines TRBV7-2 with TRBJ2-3; D unresolved. Material for sequencing was peripheral blood. CDR3 in DNA: TGTGCCAGCAGCCCGGGTGGGGATACGCAGTATTTT. Its protein is CASSPGGDTQYF.